This TCR beta chain was captured by sequencing in a study of blood T cell repertoires in COVID-19. Study-level background: Researchers got acute and convalescent COVID-19 samples from the United States, Italy and Spain.

In the authors' workflow: Estimation of nucleated cell counts relied on the amplification of reference gene primers. Method: immunoSEQ multiplex PCR; TCRdb's copy keeps in-frame clones and lacks some. V, J and clone size were drawn from that table, and D and trimming were deduced from the DNA. The sample lists about 100,000 clones; over 75% were seen once. Looked up from germline, CDR1 is ENHRY and CDR2 is SYGVKD. The CDR3 is made up of 12 amino acids. In regard to this clone: The junction does not match germline at one end; this may be a read error.

The receptor was isolated from a young woman with acute or convalescent COVID-19. The source material was peripheral blood. The rearrangement joins TRBV10-3 to TRBJ2-1, with a possible D match to TRBD1 (5 bases). The CDR3 DNA sequence: TGTGCCATCAGTGAAGAGGACAAGGAGCAGTTCTTC. Its translation: CAISEEDKEQFF.